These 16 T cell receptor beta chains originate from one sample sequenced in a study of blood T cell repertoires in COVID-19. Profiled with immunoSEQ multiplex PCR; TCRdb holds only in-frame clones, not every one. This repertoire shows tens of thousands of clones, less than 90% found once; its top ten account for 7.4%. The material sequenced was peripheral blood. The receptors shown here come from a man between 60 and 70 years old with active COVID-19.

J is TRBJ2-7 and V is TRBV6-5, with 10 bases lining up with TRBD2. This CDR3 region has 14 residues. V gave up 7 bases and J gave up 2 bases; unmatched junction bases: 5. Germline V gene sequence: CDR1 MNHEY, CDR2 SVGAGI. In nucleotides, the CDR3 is TGTGCCAGCAAATTAGCGGGGGGTCCCTACGAGCAGTACTTC. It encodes CASKLAGGPYEQYF.

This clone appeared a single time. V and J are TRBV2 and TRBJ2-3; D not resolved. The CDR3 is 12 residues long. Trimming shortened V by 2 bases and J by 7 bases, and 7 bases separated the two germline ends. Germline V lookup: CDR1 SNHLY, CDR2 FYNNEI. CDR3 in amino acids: CASSETAYTQYF. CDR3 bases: TGTGCCAGCAGTGAAACAGCCTATACGCAGTATTTT.

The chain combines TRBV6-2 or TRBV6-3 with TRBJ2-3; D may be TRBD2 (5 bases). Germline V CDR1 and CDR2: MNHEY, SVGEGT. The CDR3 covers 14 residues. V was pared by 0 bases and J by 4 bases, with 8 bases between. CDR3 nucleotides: TGTGCCAGCAGTTACTCGCGCGGGCCAGATACGCAGTATTTT. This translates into CASSYSRGPDTQYF.

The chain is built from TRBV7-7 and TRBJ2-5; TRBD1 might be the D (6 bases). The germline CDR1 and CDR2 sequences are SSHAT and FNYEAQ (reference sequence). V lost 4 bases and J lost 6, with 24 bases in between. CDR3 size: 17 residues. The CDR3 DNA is TGTGCCAGCAGCTCCAATTCCGGGACAAGGTTTCAGCAGACCCAGTACTTC. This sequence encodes CASSSNSGTRFQQTQYF.

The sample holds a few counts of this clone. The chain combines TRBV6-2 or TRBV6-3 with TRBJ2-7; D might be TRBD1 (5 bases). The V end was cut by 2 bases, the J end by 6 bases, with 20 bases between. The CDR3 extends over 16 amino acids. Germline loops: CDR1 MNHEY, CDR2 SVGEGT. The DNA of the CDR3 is TGTGCCAGCAGTTACAACGTAGGGCAGGGCCTTCTCGAGCAGTACTTC. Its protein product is CASSYNVGQGLLEQYF.

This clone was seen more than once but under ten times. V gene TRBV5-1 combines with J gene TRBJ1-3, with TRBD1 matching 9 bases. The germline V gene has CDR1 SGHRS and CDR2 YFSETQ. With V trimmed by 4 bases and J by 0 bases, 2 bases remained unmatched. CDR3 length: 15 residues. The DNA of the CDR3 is TGCGCCAGCAGCCAGACAGGGGGCTCTGGAAACACCATATATTTT. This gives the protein CASSQTGGSGNTIYF.

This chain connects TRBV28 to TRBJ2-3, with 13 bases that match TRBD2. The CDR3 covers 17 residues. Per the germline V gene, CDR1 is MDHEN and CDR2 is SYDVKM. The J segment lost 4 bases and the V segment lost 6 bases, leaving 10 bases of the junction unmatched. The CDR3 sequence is CASRAGTSGVEADTQYF. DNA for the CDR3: TGTGCCAGCAGAGCCGGGACTAGCGGGGTGGAGGCAGATACGCAGTATTTT.

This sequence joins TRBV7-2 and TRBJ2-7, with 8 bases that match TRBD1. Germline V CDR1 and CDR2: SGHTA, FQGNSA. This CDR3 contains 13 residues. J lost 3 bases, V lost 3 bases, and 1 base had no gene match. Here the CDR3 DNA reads TGTGCCAGCAGCTTTGGACAGGGCTACGAGCAGTACTTC. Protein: CASSFGQGYEQYF. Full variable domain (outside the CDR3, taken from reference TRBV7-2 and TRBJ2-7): GAGVSQSPSNKVTEKGKDVELRCDPISGHTALYWYRQSLGQGLEFLIYFQGNSAPDKSGLPSDRFSAERTGGSVSTLTIQRTQQEDSAVYLCASSFGQGYEQYFGPGTRLTVT.

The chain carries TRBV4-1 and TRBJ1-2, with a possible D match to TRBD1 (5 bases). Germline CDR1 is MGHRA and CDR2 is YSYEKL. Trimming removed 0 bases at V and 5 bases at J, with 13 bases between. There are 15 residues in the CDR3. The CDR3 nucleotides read TGCGCCAGCAGCCAAGATAGGGGAGCGGGGTATGGCTACACCTTC. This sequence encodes CASSQDRGAGYGYTF.

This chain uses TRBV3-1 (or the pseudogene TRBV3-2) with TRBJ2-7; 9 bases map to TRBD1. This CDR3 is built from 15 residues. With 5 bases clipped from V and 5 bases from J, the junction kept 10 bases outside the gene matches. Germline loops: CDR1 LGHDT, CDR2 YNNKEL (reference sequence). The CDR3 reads CASSDPGQGVHEQYF. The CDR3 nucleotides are TGTGCCAGCAGCGACCCGGGACAGGGTGTCCACGAGCAGTACTTC.

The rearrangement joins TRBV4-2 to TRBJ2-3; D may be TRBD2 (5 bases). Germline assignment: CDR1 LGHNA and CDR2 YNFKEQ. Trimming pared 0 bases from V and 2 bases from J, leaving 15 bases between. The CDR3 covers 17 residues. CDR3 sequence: CASSQEGSGSFTDTQYF. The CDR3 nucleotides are TGTGCCAGCAGCCAAGAGGGGAGCGGATCTTTCACAGATACGCAGTATTTT.

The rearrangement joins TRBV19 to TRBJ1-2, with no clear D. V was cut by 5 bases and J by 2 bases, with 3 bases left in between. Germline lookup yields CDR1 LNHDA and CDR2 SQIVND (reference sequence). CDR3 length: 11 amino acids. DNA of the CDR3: TGTGCCAGTAGTGAGAACTATGGCTACACCTTC. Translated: CASSENYGYTF. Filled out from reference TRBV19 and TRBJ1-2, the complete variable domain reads DGGITQSPKYLFRKEGQNVTLSCEQNLNHDAMYWYRQDPGQGLRLIYYSQIVNDFQKGDIAEGYSVSREKKESFPLTVTSAQKNPTAFYLCASSENYGYTFGSGTRLTVV.

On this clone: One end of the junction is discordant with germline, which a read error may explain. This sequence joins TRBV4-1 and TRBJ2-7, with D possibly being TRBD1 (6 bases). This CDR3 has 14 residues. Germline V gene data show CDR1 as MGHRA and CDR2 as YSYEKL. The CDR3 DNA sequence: TGCGCCAGCAGCCAAGCTTATGCGGACAGAGAGCGGTACTTC. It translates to CASSQAYADRERYF.

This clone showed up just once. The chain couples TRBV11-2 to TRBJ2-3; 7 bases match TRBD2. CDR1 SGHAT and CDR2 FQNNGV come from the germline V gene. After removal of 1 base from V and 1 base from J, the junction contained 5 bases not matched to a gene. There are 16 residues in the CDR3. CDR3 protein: CASSLGRLAGTDTQYF. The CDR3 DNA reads TGTGCCAGCAGCTTAGGGCGTCTAGCGGGCACAGATACGCAGTATTTT.

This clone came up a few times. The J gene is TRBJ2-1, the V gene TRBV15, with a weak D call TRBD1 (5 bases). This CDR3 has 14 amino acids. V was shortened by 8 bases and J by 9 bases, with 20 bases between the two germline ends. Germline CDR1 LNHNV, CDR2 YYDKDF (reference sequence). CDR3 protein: CATGVRAGPSEQFF. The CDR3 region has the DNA TGTGCCACCGGAGTCAGGGCTGGGCCGAGTGAGCAGTTCTTC.

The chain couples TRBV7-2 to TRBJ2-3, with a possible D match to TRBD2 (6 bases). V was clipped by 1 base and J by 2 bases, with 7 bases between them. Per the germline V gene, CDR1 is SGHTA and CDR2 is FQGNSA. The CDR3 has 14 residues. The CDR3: CASSLVAATDTQYF. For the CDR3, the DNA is TGTGCCAGCAGCTTAGTAGCGGCCACAGATACGCAGTATTTT.